A single sample is the source of the 12 T cell receptor beta chains below, sequenced in a study of T cells after yellow fever vaccination. One entry per CDR3 protein results from TCRdb running MiXCR on the 5' RACE reads. The sample consists of 250,000 or so distinct CDR3 sequences, more than 3.5% of them appearing once. The sequencing here drew on PBMCs, taken 15 days after the yellow fever booster vaccination. The receptors come from a man younger than 35 who received the YFV17D yellow fever vaccine.

This clonotype was counted ten times or more. The J gene is TRBJ1-5, the V gene TRBV3-1; D unclear. V was cut by 4 bases and J by 1 base, with 11 bases left in between. CDR1 is LGHDT and CDR2 is YNNKEL in the germline V gene (reference sequence). This CDR3 region has 15 residues. CDR3 residues: CASSPTGGSNQPQHF. The CDR3 coding sequence is TGTGCCAGCAGCCCGACTGGCGGAAGCAATCAGCCCCAGCATTTT.

In its sample, this clonotype was seen many times. The chain recombines TRBV5-5 with TRBJ1-2; 9 positions match TRBD1. Germline V gene data show CDR1 as SGHKS and CDR2 as YYEKEE (reference sequence). The CDR3 loop spans 14 amino acids. The V and J ends lost 2 bases and 8 bases, in that order; junction bases with no gene match: 7. This chain's CDR3 is CASSFNRGLYGYTF. CDR3 nucleotide sequence: TGTGCCAGCAGCTTTAACAGGGGGCTGTACGGCTACACCTTC.

In this sample, this clonotype turned up many times. V is TRBV19 and J is TRBJ2-1, with D unclear. Trimming stripped 8 bases from V and 10 bases from J, with 12 bases between. This CDR3 spans 11 amino acids. Per germline, CDR1 LNHDA and CDR2 SQIVND (reference sequence). CDR3 DNA sequence: TGTGCCAGTCGATTTGACGTCGAGCAGTTCTTC. Residues: CASRFDVEQFF.

This sequence joins TRBV3-1 and TRBJ1-5, with D maybe TRBD1 (6 bases). The germline V and J ends were trimmed by 2 bases and 3 bases, with 11 bases remaining between them. Germline lookup yields CDR1 LGHDT and CDR2 YNNKEL (reference sequence). CDR3 length: 15 amino acids. CDR3 coding DNA: TGTGCCAGCAGCCAAATGACAGGAGACAATCAGCCCCAGCATTTT. It translates to CASSQMTGDNQPQHF.

This clonotype was recorded at least ten times. The V and J genes are TRBV29-1 and TRBJ2-2, with no clear D. Trimming cost V 6 bases and J 4 bases, with 6 bases left between them. Germline V gene data show CDR1 as SQVTM and CDR2 as ANQGSEA. This CDR3 has 11 amino acids. The CDR3 is CSVLVTGELFF. The CDR3 DNA follows: TGCAGCGTGCTGGTCACCGGGGAGCTGTTTTTT.

The table lists this clonotype with many counts. The V call is TRBV5-1, the J call TRBJ1-1; TRBD1 is a possible D gene (6 bases). Germline CDR1 is SGHRS and CDR2 is YFSETQ. The CDR3 sequence is 14 residues long. V was pared by 0 bases and J by 4 bases, with 10 bases between. The CDR3 protein is CASSLGRGFTEAFF. The CDR3 nucleotides read TGCGCCAGCAGCTTGGGCAGGGGATTCACTGAAGCTTTCTTT.

This clonotype was counted ten times or more. The V gene is TRBV2, the J gene TRBJ2-5; D unresolved. The germline gives CDR1 SNHLY, CDR2 FYNNEI. The CDR3 covers 15 residues. The germline V and J ends were trimmed by 2 bases and 1 base, with 11 bases remaining between them. CDR3 DNA: TGTGCCAGCAGTGAAAACCCCCCCACCCAAGAGACCCAGTACTTC. Its translation: CASSENPPTQETQYF.

Many counts were recorded for this clonotype. This chain connects TRBV5-1 to TRBJ2-3, with 7 bases fitting TRBD2. There are 15 residues in the CDR3. Germline V lookup: CDR1 SGHRS, CDR2 YFSETQ. Trimming removed 6 bases from V and 4 bases from J; junction bases left unmatched: 11. The CDR3 DNA is TGCGCCAGCACCCCAACGCCGGGGGGTGCAGATACGCAGTATTTT. This encodes CASTPTPGGADTQYF.

This clonotype was seen ten or more times. The V call is TRBV12-3 or TRBV12-4, the J call TRBJ2-1, with TRBD1 matching over 7 bases. The length of the CDR3 is 13 residues. The junction had 7 bases not matched to a gene; V was cut back by 6 bases and J by 8 bases. CDR3 protein: CASRRQGGDEQFF. The CDR3 DNA sequence: TGTGCCAGCAGACGACAGGGTGGGGATGAGCAGTTCTTC.

In this sample, this clonotype turned up many times. V is TRBV10-2 and J is TRBJ2-5; no clear D gene. Trimming cost V 3 bases and J 4 bases, with 15 bases left between them. The CDR3 has 15 amino acids. Germline V gene data show CDR1 as WSHSY and CDR2 as SAAADI. The CDR3 region has the DNA TGCGCCAGCAGTGATCTCACTCGAGGCGGAGAGACCCAGTACTTC. Protein: CASSDLTRGGETQYF.

CDR3 bases: TGTGCCAGTAGTACGGTACAGGCATCGTATAATGAAAAACTGTTTTTT. Translation gives CASSTVQASYNEKLFF. The rearrangement links TRBV19 to TRBJ1-4; weak D call: TRBD1 (5 bases). The CDR3 length is 16 residues. V was pared by 4 bases and J by 4 bases, with 16 bases between. Germline V lookup: CDR1 LNHDA, CDR2 SQIVND (reference sequence).

At least ten counts were recorded for this clonotype. The chain has TRBV6-1 and TRBJ1-5, with TRBD1 as a possible D gene (5 bases). V lost 1 base, J lost 0 bases, and 7 bases lay in between. Germline V gene sequence: CDR1 MNHNS, CDR2 SASEGT. The CDR3 contains 15 residues. CDR3 DNA sequence: TGTGCCAGCAGTGAAGTCAGGGTTAGCAATCAGCCCCAGCATTTT. Translation gives CASSEVRVSNQPQHF.